These 8 T cell receptor beta chains were all obtained from the same sample, sequenced in a study of shared clonotypes between healthy human individuals. Repertoires were generated with immunoSEQ multiplex PCR, while TCRdb's copy carries only in-frame clones and drops some. There are roughly 400,000 clones in the sample; about 96% occur only once, and about 0.32% lies in the top ten. Sequencing input: memory CD8+ T cells sorted from blood. Subset of the sample: CD45RO+ cells pooled with CCR7-negative TemRA cells. These TCRs come from a man aged 25 to 45 in good health.

This clone was seen a single time. V and J are TRBV15 and TRBJ1-1; no reliable D call. This CDR3 spans 16 amino acids. The germline V gene encodes CDR1 LNHNV and CDR2 YYDKDF (reference sequence). Trimming stripped 0 bases from V and 5 bases from J, with 16 bases between. The CDR3 nucleotides read TGTGCCACCAGCAGAGAGGCCCCGCGGTTTGATACTGAAGCTTTCTTT. Amino acid sequence: CATSREAPRFDTEAFF. Drawing the rest from reference TRBV15 and TRBJ1-1, the complete variable domain is DAMVIQNPRYQVTQFGKPVTLSCSQTLNHNVMYWYQQKSSQAPKLLFHYYDKDFNNEADTPDNFQSRRPNTSFCFLDIRSPGLGDTAMYLCATSREAPRFDTEAFFGQGTRLTVV.

This chain uses TRBV27 with TRBJ2-3, with D perhaps matching TRBD1 or TRBD2 (5 bases each). The V gene's germline CDR1 is MNHEY and CDR2 SMNVEV (reference sequence). The V end lost 6 bases, the J end lost 7 bases, and 17 bases lay between the germline ends. This CDR3 comprises 14 residues. CDR3 sequence reads: CASRGDVALNTQYF. The CDR3, as DNA: TGTGCCAGCAGGGGGGATGTAGCTTTGAATACGCAGTATTTT.

The CDR3 sequence: CASSPLGEQYF. CDR3 bases: TGTGCCAGCAGCCCTTTGGGCGAGCAGTACTTC. The chain employs TRBV7-8 and TRBJ2-7; D uncertain. Germline CDR1 SGHVS, CDR2 FQNEAQ. V lost 5 bases and J 6 bases, leaving 8 bases between the germline ends. This CDR3 contains 11 residues.

The rearrangement uses TRBV11-2 and TRBJ2-3; a weak D match, TRBD1 (8 bases). V lost 2 bases and J 6 bases, leaving 24 bases between the germline ends. This CDR3 comprises 18 residues. Germline V gene sequence: CDR1 SGHAT, CDR2 FQNNGV. This CDR3 reads CASSLIYTGGGEVDTQYF. The CDR3, as DNA: TGTGCCAGCAGCTTAATTTACACAGGGGGGGGAGAGGTGGATACGCAGTATTTT. Looking up the rest from reference TRBV11-2 and TRBJ2-3 gives the full variable domain: EAGVAQSPRYKIIEKRQSVAFWCNPISGHATLYWYQQILGQGPKLLIQFQNNGVVDDSQLPKDRFSAERLKGVDSTLKIQPAKLEDSAVYLCASSLIYTGGGEVDTQYFGPGTRLTVL.

The chain couples TRBV9 to TRBJ2-3; no firm D call. Trimming cost V 4 bases and J 0 bases, with 6 bases left between them. Germline assignment: CDR1 SGDLS and CDR2 YYNGEE. The CDR3 covers 13 residues. This CDR3 is CASSLSSTDTQYF. CDR3 DNA: TGTGCCAGCAGCTTGTCTAGCACAGATACGCAGTATTTT.

The chain employs TRBV30 and TRBJ2-5; 7 nucleotides line up with TRBD2. The CDR3 runs 15 residues. The V and J ends lost 2 bases and 1 base, in that order; junction bases with no gene match: 7. Germline V gene lookup returns CDR1 GTSNPN and CDR2 SVGIG (reference sequence). Written as DNA, the CDR3 is TGTGCCTGGAGTTGGTGGGAGGGAGCCCAAGAGACCCAGTACTTC. As protein: CAWSWWEGAQETQYF.

J is TRBJ1-4 and V is TRBV19; D not certain. Germline lookup yields CDR1 LNHDA and CDR2 SQIVND (reference sequence). There are 14 residues in the CDR3. Trimming took 6 bases from V and 2 from J, leaving 10 bases between them. CDR3 bases: TGTGCCAGTAGGGCTTGGGATACTAATGAAAAACTGTTTTTT. Protein: CASRAWDTNEKLFF.

The V and J genes are TRBV29-1 and TRBJ2-7; 9 bases match TRBD1. The CDR3 totals 12 residues. Germline CDR1 and CDR2: SQVTM and ANQGSEA. V lost 6 bases to trimming and J lost 5 bases; unmatched junction nucleotides: 5. In DNA, the CDR3 is TGCAGCGTCTCCGGGACAGGGAACGAGCAGTACTTC. Translated: CSVSGTGNEQYF.